This TCR beta chain was profiled in a study of blood T cell repertoires in COVID-19. Looking at the study overall: PBMCs, B-cell-depleted T cells, or T cells provided the cDNA or gDNA that made up the material.

In the source study's methods: Amplified reference gene primers provided the basis for estimating nucleated cell counts. Using immunoSEQ multiplex PCR, the repertoire was profiled, and TCRdb retains in-frame clones only, with some absent. The D gene and trimming were derived from the DNA, and the V and J assignments and clone size from that table. The table shows a few hundred thousand clones, with around 87% occurring only once. Sequenced input: peripheral blood. This TCR was sampled from a middle-aged man with active or convalescent COVID-19.

CDR3 bases: TGTGCCAGCAGCTTAGTGACGGGGAGCAATCAGCCCCAGCATTTT. Protein sequence: CASSLVTGSNQPQHF. This chain uses TRBV7-2 with TRBJ1-5; D not resolved. CDR3 size: 15 residues. V lost 1 base and J 1 base, leaving 8 bases between the germline ends. Germline V lookup: CDR1 SGHTA, CDR2 FQGNSA.